The 13 T cell receptor beta chains reported below all come from one sample, sequenced in a study of blood T cell repertoires in COVID-19 (dated by TCRdb to the early 2020s). Receptors were amplified or captured by the immunoSEQ multiplex PCR assay. Sourced from immuneACCESS, this table was stored by TCRdb with only in-frame sequences that have V and J called. A share of the clones is absent; for the studies checked, an unresolved V gene accounts for under half, and the remainder has no known explanation. The sample table contains 450,000 to 500,000 clones; only one count was recorded for about nine tenths of them. Under 0.85% of the sample is taken by the ten largest. The sequenced sample was PBMCs or T cells enriched from blood (not recorded which). The source of these receptors is a woman under 30 who had recovered from COVID-19.

The chain combines TRBV2 with TRBJ2-5; TRBD2 might be the D (5 bases). This CDR3 region has 14 residues. V gave up 6 bases and J gave up 5 bases, with 16 bases separating them. Per the germline V gene, CDR1 is SNHLY and CDR2 is FYNNEI. The CDR3 DNA follows: TGTGCCAGCAGCCCAGCCCCGGGGAAGGAGACCCAGTACTTC. It specifies CASSPAPGKETQYF.

This chain connects TRBV28 to TRBJ1-2; the match to TRBD1 covers 7 bases. V trimming: 4 bases; J trimming: 6 bases; junction bases outside the gene matches: 14. Germline lookup yields CDR1 MDHEN and CDR2 SYDVKM. This CDR3 region has 16 residues. CDR3 in amino acids: CASSSTGTAYTNGYTF. CDR3 coding DNA: TGTGCCAGCAGTTCAACCGGGACAGCTTATACCAATGGCTACACCTTC.

This clone was counted a few times. The rearrangement uses TRBV2 and TRBJ1-6; D is possibly TRBD1 (6 bases). Germline lookup yields CDR1 SNHLY and CDR2 FYNNEI. The ends were cut back, 4 bases at V and 2 bases at J, with 6 bases in the middle. The CDR3 runs 14 residues. The CDR3 loop is CASSGTAYNSPLHF. CDR3 coding DNA: TGTGCCAGCAGTGGGACAGCCTATAATTCACCCCTCCACTTT.

The rearrangement uses TRBV5-1 and TRBJ1-3; TRBD1 matches at 7 bases. Germline V gene data show CDR1 as SGHRS and CDR2 as YFSETQ. J was trimmed by 7 bases and V by 2 bases; bases with no gene match: 12. The CDR3 extends over 16 amino acids. CDR3 protein: CASSLQSDRDENTIYF. The CDR3 DNA reads as TGCGCCAGCAGCTTACAGTCTGACAGGGATGAGAACACCATATATTTT.

This chain connects TRBV28 to TRBJ1-3, with D tentatively TRBD1 (5 bases). Germline V gives CDR1 MDHEN, CDR2 SYDVKM. This CDR3 is 13 amino acids long. Between the trimmed V and J ends, which lost 8 bases and 10 bases, there was a span of 18 bases. The CDR3 DNA reads TGTGCCAGCGTTTCTGGGACTCTTCAAACCATATATTTT. As protein: CASVSGTLQTIYF.

The rearrangement uses TRBV6-5 and TRBJ2-2; TRBD1 matches at 9 bases. The CDR3 loop spans 14 amino acids. With 2 bases clipped from V and 6 bases from J, the junction kept 1 base outside the gene matches. CDR1 is MNHEY, CDR2 SVGAGI, per germline. In DNA, the CDR3 is TGTGCCAGCAGTTACCGGACAGGGGCCGGGGAGCTGTTTTTT. Amino acids: CASSYRTGAGELFF.

This clone has just a few counts. In DNA form, the CDR3 reads TGTGCCAGCAGTCTTTACAGGAAACCGGGACAGGGGCGTTCACCCCTCCACTTT. As protein: CASSLYRKPGQGRSPLHF. The chain couples TRBV2 to TRBJ1-6; 10 bases match TRBD1. CDR3 length equals 18 residues. V dropped 5 bases and J dropped 9; count of bases not matched to a gene: 16. Germline CDR1 SNHLY, CDR2 FYNNEI. Based on the CDR3 plus reference TRBV2 and TRBJ1-6, the full variable domain is EPEVTQTPSHQVTQMGQEVILRCVPISNHLYFYWYRQILGQKVEFLVSFYNNEISEKSEIFDDQFSVERPDGSNFTLKIRSTKLEDSAMYFCASSLYRKPGQGRSPLHFGNGTRLTVT.

The V gene is TRBV5-6, the J gene TRBJ2-7; 7 bases are shared with TRBD1. This CDR3 comprises 13 residues. The germline V gene has CDR1 SGHDT and CDR2 YYEEEE. Unmatched junction bases numbered 4, after V lost 4 bases and J lost 3 bases. In nucleotides, the CDR3 is TGTGCCAGCAGCCGGACAGGTAACTACGAGCAGTACTTC. Residues: CASSRTGNYEQYF.

CDR3: CASSPGGPQHF. CDR3 nucleotides: TGTGCCAGCAGTCCCGGGGGGCCCCAGCATTTT. V usage is TRBV6-2 or TRBV6-3 and J usage is TRBJ1-5, with D possibly being TRBD1 (5 bases). V lost 5 bases and J lost 9, with 8 bases in between. The CDR3 totals 11 residues. Germline V CDR1 and CDR2: MNHEY, SVGEGT.

In this sample, this clone turned up a few times. Other nucleotide sequences from this sample produce the same CDR3. J is TRBJ1-6 and V is TRBV5-1; 9 bases match TRBD1. V was clipped by 3 bases and J by 8 bases; unmatched bases: 3. Germline V lookup: CDR1 SGHRS, CDR2 YFSETQ. CDR3 length: 14 amino acids. In DNA, the CDR3 is TGCGCCAGCAGCTCGGGACAGGGTGATTCACCCCTCCACTTT. Translating it yields CASSSGQGDSPLHF.

CDR3 sequence: CASSSRRRVAGGYEQFF. In DNA form, the CDR3 reads TGTGCCAGCAGCTCGCGGCGCAGGGTAGCGGGGGGATATGAGCAGTTCTTC. The chain employs TRBV11-2 and TRBJ2-1, with TRBD2 matching 10 bases. The trim removed 4 bases at V and 8 bases at J, leaving 14 bases unmatched. CDR1 SGHAT and CDR2 FQNNGV come from the germline V gene. The CDR3 contains 17 residues.

The genes are TRBV11-2 and TRBJ1-4; 9 bases are shared with TRBD1. Germline values: CDR1 SGHAT, CDR2 FQNNGV. CDR3 length: 15 residues. Losses at the gene ends were 4 bases for V and 4 bases for J; bases not matched to a gene: 4. The CDR3 spells CASSWGTGLNEKLFF. CDR3 nucleotides: TGTGCCAGCAGCTGGGGGACAGGGCTTAATGAAAAACTGTTTTTT.

The chain has TRBV7-2 and TRBJ1-1, with D maybe TRBD1 (5 bases). Trimming took 2 bases from V and 5 from J, leaving 15 bases between them. The CDR3 runs 15 residues. Germline CDR1 SGHTA, CDR2 FQGNSA. CDR3 nucleotides: TGTGCCAGCAGCTTATATTCAGGGATTAGAACTGAAGCTTTCTTT. Translating it yields CASSLYSGIRTEAFF.